The 18 T cell receptor beta chains listed next were all sequenced from one sample in a study of spatial heterogeneity in lung cancer. The study, taken as a whole, reports: Counts of expanded alpha and beta TCRs within tumors tracked the tumor nonsynonymous mutation count.

In TCRdb, the 5' RACE reads were re-called with MiXCR into one record per CDR3 protein. The sample carries around 600 distinct CDR3 sequences, approximately 22% recorded once. Time point of the sample: sample taken at primary tumor resection. These TCRs are of unknown antigen specificity. Source: lung tumor tissue, taken at surgery. The receptors were gathered from a male donor with early-stage non-small cell lung cancer.

By frequency in the sample, this clonotype is medium-sized (0.01 to 0.1%). V gene TRBV7-9 combines with J gene TRBJ2-5, with D unresolved. V lost 11 bases to trimming and J lost 1 base, with 11 bases between them. This CDR3 spans 12 amino acids. CDR1 and CDR2 (germline): SEHNR, FQNEAQ (reference sequence). The CDR3 bases are TGTGCCGGAGCAGCGCCCCAAGAGACCCAGTACTTC. Translated, it gives CAGAAPQETQYF.

This clonotype appeared a few times. V is TRBV30 and J is TRBJ2-2; D not certain. In germline, CDR1 is GTSNPN, CDR2 SVGIG (reference sequence). Trimming stripped 2 bases from V and 8 bases from J, with 6 bases between. The CDR3 extends over 11 amino acids. DNA of the CDR3: TGTGCCTGGAGTTGGGGTGGGGAGCTGTTTTTT. It translates to CAWSWGGELFF.

This clonotype is judged large (0.1 to 1%). The rearrangement uses TRBV5-1 and TRBJ2-3; D gene unclear. From germline, CDR1 is SGHRS and CDR2 YFSETQ. Trimming cost V 0 bases and J 6 bases, with 11 bases left between them. The CDR3 sequence is 14 residues long. The CDR3 spells CASSLGHRVDTQYF. In nucleotides, the CDR3 is TGCGCCAGCAGCTTGGGCCACCGCGTGGATACGCAGTATTTT.

This clonotype ranks as medium-sized. The chain couples TRBV5-6 to TRBJ2-6, with unresolved D. Germline V gives CDR1 SGHDT, CDR2 YYEEEE. This CDR3 spans 13 amino acids. V dropped 2 bases and J dropped 1 base, with 1 base sitting between them. CDR3 nucleotides: TGTGCCAGCAGCTTATCTGGGGCCAACGTCCTGACTTTC. It yields the protein CASSLSGANVLTF.

This clonotype was seen only a few times. This rearrangement joins TRBV4-2 to TRBJ2-1; D might be TRBD2 (7 bases). V shed 7 bases and J shed 5 bases, with 15 bases lying between them. Germline assignment: CDR1 LGHNA and CDR2 YNFKEQ. This CDR3 has 14 residues. The CDR3 sequence is CASNGGGGDNEQFF. CDR3 bases: TGTGCCAGCAACGGGGGAGGGGGAGACAATGAGCAGTTCTTC.

The rearrangement links TRBV10-2 to TRBJ2-1; TRBD2 aligns across 10 bases. Trimming cost V 6 bases and J 3 bases; bases outside gene matches: 5. The CDR3 runs to 15 residues. Germline CDR1 WSHSY, CDR2 SAAADI. The CDR3 reads CASSYGLADYNEQFF. CDR3 DNA: TGCGCCAGCAGCTATGGACTAGCGGACTACAATGAGCAGTTCTTC.

Sample share makes this clonotype large. V is TRBV19 and J is TRBJ1-5, with D perhaps TRBD1 (6 bases). The CDR3 totals 16 residues. V was trimmed by 3 bases and J by 4 bases, leaving 16 bases between them. Looked up from germline, CDR1 is LNHDA and CDR2 is SQIVND (reference sequence). The chain's CDR3 is CASSIWGRGNNQPQHF. For the CDR3, the DNA is TGTGCCAGTAGTATTTGGGGGCGCGGGAATAATCAGCCCCAGCATTTT.

A few counts support this clonotype. CDR3 DNA: TGTGCCAGCAGTGAAGGGGGAATGGGCAAAAACATTCAGTACTTC. Protein product: CASSEGGMGKNIQYF. The V call is TRBV2, the J call TRBJ2-4; D gene unclear. The V gene lost 1 base and the J gene lost 3 bases, with 10 bases spanning the gap. CDR1 and CDR2 from the germline V gene are SNHLY and FYNNEI. This CDR3 comprises 15 residues.

By its share, this clonotype is large (0.1 to 1%). Here the CDR3 reads CSARDFEFTNYGYTF. The CDR3 nucleotides are TGCAGTGCTAGAGATTTTGAGTTCACTAACTATGGCTACACCTTC. The chain combines TRBV20-1 with TRBJ1-2; D remains unclear. Per the germline V gene, CDR1 is DFQATT and CDR2 is SNEGSKA (reference sequence). V was clipped by 0 bases and J by 0 bases, with 11 bases between them. CDR3 length: 15 residues.

This clonotype is deemed large (0.1 to 1%). The J gene is TRBJ2-1, the V gene TRBV27; TRBD1 matches 9 bases. CDR1 MNHEY and CDR2 SMNVEV come from the germline V gene (reference sequence). This CDR3 contains 12 residues. The V gene end was trimmed by 5 bases and the J gene end by 15 bases; junction bases not matched to a gene: 8. For the CDR3, the DNA is TGTGCCAGCAGTGAAGGGACAGGGCCTTGGTTCTTC. The encoded protein is CASSEGTGPWFF.

This chain connects TRBV3-1 to TRBJ2-5, with no clear D. The CDR3 is 15 amino acids. Germline assignment: CDR1 LGHDT and CDR2 YNNKEL (reference sequence). V was trimmed by 2 bases and J by 3 bases, leaving 13 bases between them. CDR3 in DNA: TGTGCCAGCAGCCAAAGGCACTGGACCAAAGAGACCCAGTACTTC. This gives the protein CASSQRHWTKETQYF.

This clonotype counts as large. The chain's CDR3 is CAISESSSRSSYNEQFF. The CDR3 region has the DNA TGTGCCATCAGTGAGTCTTCAAGCAGGTCTTCCTACAATGAGCAGTTCTTC. The chain couples TRBV10-3 to TRBJ2-1; D unresolved. From germline, CDR1 is ENHRY and CDR2 SYGVKD. The CDR3 runs 17 residues. With 0 bases removed from V and 1 base from J, the gap between germline ends came to 13 bases.

In nucleotides, the CDR3 is TGTGCCAGCAGCGTAGTAGCAGATTTCTACAATGAGCAGTTCTTC. Its protein product is CASSVVADFYNEQFF. This rearrangement joins TRBV9 to TRBJ2-1; no clear D. Germline CDR1 and CDR2: SGDLS and YYNGEE. Trimming cost V 0 bases and J 3 bases, with 10 bases left between them. The CDR3 has 15 amino acids.

The chain links TRBV7-9 to TRBJ1-1, with 7 positions matching TRBD1. The CDR3 has 13 amino acids. The junction had 3 bases not matched to a gene; V was cut back by 4 bases and J by 4 bases. The germline gives CDR1 SEHNR, CDR2 FQNEAQ (reference sequence). The CDR3 bases are TGTGCCAGCAGCTCACAGGGGTCCACTGAAGCTTTCTTT. It yields the protein CASSSQGSTEAFF.

This clonotype is deemed large (0.1 to 1%). The J gene is TRBJ2-7, the V gene TRBV16; 7 positions agree with TRBD1. There are 14 residues in the CDR3. Germline CDR1 is KGHSY and CDR2 is FQNENV. Trimming cost V 6 bases and J 0 bases; bases outside gene matches: 5. In DNA form, the CDR3 reads TGTGCCAGCAGTCAAGGGGACAGCTCCTACGAGCAGTACTTC. The encoded protein is CASSQGDSSYEQYF.

This clonotype is categorized as large. J is TRBJ2-5 and V is TRBV4-3, with 8 bases fitting TRBD1. Germline CDR1 LGHNA, CDR2 YSLEER. The CDR3 sequence is 14 residues long. Germline trimming cut 0 bases from V and 6 bases from J; bases unmatched to any gene: 3. The DNA of the CDR3 is TGCGCCAGCAGCCAAGACGGCAGGGGGCAGACCCAGTACTTC. It encodes CASSQDGRGQTQYF.

This clonotype is categorized as large (0.1 to 1%). This chain connects TRBV19 to TRBJ2-2; 7 nucleotides agree with TRBD2. CDR3 size: 14 residues. V shed 4 bases, J shed 1 base, and the junction held 0 bases outside the gene matches. Germline V gives CDR1 LNHDA, CDR2 SQIVND (reference sequence). This CDR3 reads CASSKRGNTGELFF. The CDR3 DNA follows: TGTGCCAGTAGTAAGCGGGGGAACACCGGGGAGCTGTTTTTT.

The V gene is TRBV11-3, the J gene TRBJ1-1; tentatively, D is TRBD1 (5 bases). V was pared by 8 bases and J by 6 bases, with 22 bases between. The length of the CDR3 is 15 residues. Germline V lookup: CDR1 SGHNT, CDR2 YENEEA. The CDR3 coding sequence is TGTGCCAGCCGCTCCCCCGGGGCGGGCAAGGCTGAAGCTTTCTTT. Its translation: CASRSPGAGKAEAFF.